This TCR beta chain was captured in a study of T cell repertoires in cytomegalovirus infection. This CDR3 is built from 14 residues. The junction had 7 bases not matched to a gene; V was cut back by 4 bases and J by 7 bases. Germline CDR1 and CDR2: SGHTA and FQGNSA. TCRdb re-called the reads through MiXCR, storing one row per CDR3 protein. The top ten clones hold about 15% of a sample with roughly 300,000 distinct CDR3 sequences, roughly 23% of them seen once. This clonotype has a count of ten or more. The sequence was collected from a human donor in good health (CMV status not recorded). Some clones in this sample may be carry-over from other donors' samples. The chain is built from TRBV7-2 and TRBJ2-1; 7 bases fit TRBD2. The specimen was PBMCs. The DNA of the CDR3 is TGTGCCAGCAGCTCCCCACTCGGGGGGAATGAGCAGTTCTTC. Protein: CASSSPLGGNEQFF.